Following are 32 T cell receptor beta chains from one sample sequenced in a study of T cells expressing NK-cell markers. TCRdb re-called the 5' RACE reads; every CDR3 protein appears as one record, without DNA. The sample totals about 260,000 distinct CDR3 sequences. Sequencing was carried out using blood T cells: a sorted CD56 or NKG2C T cell subset, CD4+ or CD8+ T cells, or bulk PBMC T cells (not recorded which). Receptors were obtained from a man between 18 and 35 years old in good health.

V usage is TRBV24-1 and J usage is TRBJ2-1; no DNA is available, so the TRBD2 call from TCRdb remains unchecked. The CDR3 loop spans 16 amino acids. CDR1 is KGHDR and CDR2 is SFDVKD in the germline V gene. CDR3 in amino acids: CATSDGLAASYNEQFF.

The J gene is TRBJ2-6, the V gene TRBV5-1; the TCRdb D gene call, TRBD1, has no DNA to confirm it. Germline CDR1 SGHRS, CDR2 YFSETQ. The CDR3 is 17 amino acids. Here the CDR3 reads CASSSGQGAFGANVLTF.

This chain joins TRBV24-1 and TRBJ1-2; TCRdb indicates TRBD1, and absent DNA this call remains unverified. Germline CDR1 KGHDR, CDR2 SFDVKD. This CDR3 spans 17 amino acids. CDR3 sequence: CATSALTRDGTNYGYTF.

The V call is TRBV7-2, the J call TRBJ1-5. CDR3 length: 14 residues. CDR1 and CDR2 (germline): SGHTA, FQGNSA. The CDR3 sequence is CASSLVRGLQPQHF.

The V and J genes are TRBV6-1 and TRBJ1-6; with no DNA, the TCRdb D assignment of TRBD1 cannot be verified. The CDR3 extends over 18 amino acids. CDR1 and CDR2 (germline): MNHNS, SASEGT. CDR3 in amino acids: CASSPPILEQGQNSPLHF.

The chain carries TRBV12-3 or TRBV12-4 and TRBJ1-1. The CDR3 has 15 amino acids. CDR3 region: CASSLVGILHTEAFF.

This chain connects TRBV5-1 to TRBJ2-5. The CDR3 sequence is 15 residues long. Germline loops: CDR1 SGHRS, CDR2 YFSETQ. This CDR3 is CASSLGDTFGETQYF.

This chain links TRBV10-3 with TRBJ1-1; TCRdb indicates TRBD1, and absent DNA this call remains unverified. The CDR3 is 14 residues long. Germline V gene sequence: CDR1 ENHRY, CDR2 SYGVKD. CDR3 loop: CAISAGGPDTEAFF.

V gene TRBV20-1 combines with J gene TRBJ2-3. The germline V gene has CDR1 DFQATT and CDR2 SNEGSKA (reference sequence). CDR3 length: 12 residues. The CDR3 is CSVTSRTNTQYF.

The chain recombines TRBV12-3 or TRBV12-4 with TRBJ2-2; checking the TCRdb D call of TRBD1 is not possible without DNA. The CDR3 covers 16 residues. CDR3 amino acids: CACSADRVRVGGELFF.

The rearrangement uses TRBV6-6 and TRBJ1-2; TCRdb designates TRBD1, a call that cannot be tested without DNA. Germline CDR1 reads MNHNY; CDR2 reads SVGAGI (reference sequence). The CDR3 covers 12 residues. The CDR3: CASSPAGDGYTF.

The chain has TRBV7-9 and TRBJ2-4; TCRdb proposes TRBD2, but this gene call is untestable without DNA. CDR1 is SEHNR and CDR2 is FQNEAQ in the germline V gene (reference sequence). This CDR3 is 17 amino acids long. This chain's CDR3 is CASSLGGRGLGGDIQYF.

The chain is built from TRBV27 and TRBJ2-1. Germline V lookup: CDR1 MNHEY, CDR2 SMNVEV (reference sequence). The CDR3 is 14 residues long. The CDR3 reads CASSLYQLGNEQFF.

This rearrangement joins TRBV12-3 or TRBV12-4 to TRBJ2-5; there is no DNA to check the TCRdb D call of TRBD1. The CDR3 length is 15 residues. CDR3 residues: CASSFFRGNQETQYF.

The V and J genes are TRBV19 and TRBJ1-1; TCRdb's D gene call, TRBD1, goes unchecked for lack of DNA. CDR3 length equals 15 residues. CDR1 is LNHDA and CDR2 is SQIVND in the germline V gene (reference sequence). CDR3: CASSPPGRRNTEAFF.

V gene TRBV6-5 combines with J gene TRBJ1-1. CDR3 length: 11 residues. The germline gives CDR1 MNHEY, CDR2 SVGAGI. CDR3: CASTGGTEAFF.

The chain couples TRBV5-1 to TRBJ1-4; TCRdb's D call, TRBD1, is unchecked because there is no DNA. This CDR3 contains 14 residues. Per germline, CDR1 SGHRS and CDR2 YFSETQ. The CDR3: CASSLQGGNEKLFF.

The rearrangement links TRBV12-3 or TRBV12-4 to TRBJ2-6. The CDR3 covers 13 residues. The chain's CDR3 is CAKSDSGANVLTF.

V and J are TRBV12-3 or TRBV12-4 and TRBJ2-1; with no DNA, the TCRdb D assignment of TRBD2 cannot be verified. CDR3 length: 15 residues. The CDR3 sequence: CASSFDSWATSEQFF.

The chain recombines TRBV4-1 with TRBJ2-1; TCRdb picks TRBD2, but there is no DNA to check that call. CDR1 is MGHRA, CDR2 YSYEKL, per germline. The CDR3 loop spans 11 amino acids. The CDR3 loop reads CASSQTGWKFF.

This chain links TRBV3-1 with TRBJ1-1. The CDR3 runs 15 residues. Germline lookup yields CDR1 LGHDT and CDR2 YNNKEL (reference sequence). The CDR3 loop reads CASSPLIGMNTEAFF.

The chain links TRBV12-3 or TRBV12-4 to TRBJ1-2; TCRdb indicates TRBD1, and absent DNA this call remains unverified. The CDR3 consists of 13 residues. The CDR3 spells CASSRTNNYGYTF.

This rearrangement joins TRBV5-6 to TRBJ2-1; the TCRdb D gene call, TRBD2, has no DNA to confirm it. CDR1 SGHDT and CDR2 YYEEEE come from the germline V gene. The CDR3 totals 15 residues. CDR3 residues: CASSWTSGRAREQFF.

The CDR3 is CASSYGTLMETQYF. This chain links TRBV6-5 with TRBJ2-5; TCRdb returns TRBD1, unconfirmable since there is no DNA. The CDR3 is 14 residues long. Germline CDR1 reads MNHEY; CDR2 reads SVGAGI.

The chain uses TRBV10-3 and TRBJ2-1; TCRdb selects TRBD1, and the lack of DNA leaves this call unchecked. This CDR3 spans 12 amino acids. CDR1 is ENHRY and CDR2 is SYGVKD in the germline V gene. CDR3 sequence reads: CAISESSGEQFF.

The chain employs TRBV7-6 and TRBJ1-5; no DNA is available, so the TRBD1 call from TCRdb remains unchecked. Germline V gene sequence: CDR1 SGHVS, CDR2 FNYEAQ. The CDR3 is 17 amino acids. CDR3 loop: CASSLFSAGTDNQPQHF. The entire variable domain, with the rest obtained from reference TRBV7-6 and TRBJ1-5, is as follows: GAGVSQSPRYKVTKRGQDVALRCDPISGHVSLYWYRQALGQGPEFLTYFNYEAQQDKSGLPNDRFSAERPEGSISTLTIQRTEQRDSAMYRCASSLFSAGTDNQPQHFGDGTRLSIL.

The rearrangement links TRBV7-6 to TRBJ1-4; TCRdb picks TRBD1, but there is no DNA to check that call. The CDR3 runs to 16 residues. Looked up from germline, CDR1 is SGHVS and CDR2 is FNYEAQ. The CDR3 sequence is CASSPVTGYGNEKLFF.

The chain employs TRBV24-1 and TRBJ2-1; TCRdb proposes TRBD1, but this gene call is untestable without DNA. The CDR3 has 15 amino acids. Germline values: CDR1 KGHDR, CDR2 SFDVKD. CDR3 sequence: CATSDPDVDRNEQFF.

The chain is built from TRBV20-1 and TRBJ2-1; TCRdb calls TRBD2, which cannot be checked without DNA. The CDR3 consists of 14 residues. The germline V gene has CDR1 DFQATT and CDR2 SNEGSKA (reference sequence). CDR3: CSAHHRARGNEQFF.

The chain recombines TRBV20-1 with TRBJ2-5; TCRdb names TRBD2, which stays unverified in the absence of DNA. Per the germline V gene, CDR1 is DFQATT and CDR2 is SNEGSKA (reference sequence). CDR3 size: 15 residues. This CDR3 reads CSARGTRKRGETQYF.

J is TRBJ2-3 and V is TRBV5-1; with no DNA, the TCRdb D assignment of TRBD2 cannot be verified. The CDR3 runs 15 residues. The germline V gene has CDR1 SGHRS and CDR2 YFSETQ. CDR3 sequence reads: CASSLPTSFTDTQYF.

The chain uses TRBV6-5 and TRBJ2-1; TCRdb's D gene call, TRBD1, goes unchecked for lack of DNA. Per the germline V gene, CDR1 is MNHEY and CDR2 is SVGAGI. The CDR3 length is 15 residues. The CDR3 spells CASSYANTRDGEQFF.